Below are 21 T cell receptor beta chains sequenced from a single sample in a study of control samples from healthy donors and cancer patients. TCRdb keeps only in-frame clones here, not all; method: immunoSEQ multiplex PCR. The sample yields 150,000 to 180,000 clones, over 90% seen once. Sequencing used blood. These receptor sequences come from a man aged 50 to 59 in good health.

A note on this clone: It may be a read error: a sequence one base away is much more abundant. This chain connects TRBV2 to TRBJ2-5; D gene uncertain. V was shortened by 5 bases and J by 5 bases, with 6 bases between the two germline ends. The CDR3 extends over 11 amino acids. Germline lookup yields CDR1 SNHLY and CDR2 FYNNEI. The CDR3 region is CASSYWETQYF. DNA for the CDR3: TGTGCCAGCAGTTACTGGGAGACCCAGTACTTC.

Concerning this clone: The junction departs from the called germline gene at one end, perhaps through a read error. This chain links TRBV6-1 with TRBJ2-7; tentatively, D is TRBD1 or TRBD2 (6 bases each). Per the germline V gene, CDR1 is MNHNS and CDR2 is SASEGT. The CDR3 consists of 14 residues. Here the CDR3 DNA reads TGTGCCAGCGGTGATTACGGGGGCTGGTACGAGCAGTACTTC. Protein sequence: CASGDYGGWYEQYF.

This chain connects TRBV5-1 to TRBJ2-7; possibly TRBD2 for D (6 bases). Germline V gives CDR1 SGHRS, CDR2 YFSETQ. V was trimmed by 4 bases and J by 4 bases, leaving 18 bases between them. The CDR3 has 15 residues. CDR3 residues: CASSPSTGLSYEQYF. The CDR3, as DNA: TGCGCCAGCAGCCCATCTACTGGACTATCTTACGAGCAGTACTTC.

The gene calls are TRBV2 and TRBJ1-2, with D possibly being TRBD1 (5 bases). The V gene lost 2 bases and the J gene lost 8 bases, with 12 bases spanning the gap. Looked up from germline, CDR1 is SNHLY and CDR2 is FYNNEI. The CDR3 has 13 residues. CDR3 in DNA: TGTGCCAGCAGTGAAAGGGGAGCCGGAGGCTACACCTTC. Protein: CASSERGAGGYTF.

This clone showed up just once. The V gene is TRBV4-2, the J gene TRBJ2-1; weak D call: TRBD2 (8 bases). Germline assignment: CDR1 LGHNA and CDR2 YNFKEQ. V was trimmed by 2 bases and J by 2 bases, leaving 31 bases between them. The CDR3 has 22 residues. CDR3 region: CASSQRADRDPSGLPPYNEQFF. DNA of the CDR3: TGTGCCAGCAGCCAACGAGCCGACAGGGATCCTAGCGGGTTACCCCCCTACAATGAGCAGTTCTTC.

The V gene is TRBV27, the J gene TRBJ1-3; D is ambiguous. This CDR3 has 11 residues. CDR1 is MNHEY and CDR2 is SMNVEV in the germline V gene (reference sequence). The germline V and J ends were trimmed by 5 bases and 4 bases, with 3 bases remaining between them. CDR3 protein: CASSMGNTIYF. The CDR3 DNA sequence: TGTGCCAGCAGTATGGGAAACACCATATATTTT.

The rearrangement links TRBV14 to TRBJ2-1; TRBD2 agrees at 11 bases. V dropped 0 bases and J dropped 7; count of bases not matched to a gene: 20. Germline-derived CDR1 and CDR2 are SGHDN and FVKESK. The CDR3 length is 21 residues. The chain's CDR3 is CASSQEPHELAGARKANEQFF. CDR3 in DNA: TGTGCCAGCAGCCAAGAACCTCATGAACTAGCGGGAGCAAGAAAGGCGAATGAGCAGTTCTTC.

The chain links TRBV7-3 to TRBJ2-1; 7 nucleotides align to TRBD2. CDR1 SGHTA and CDR2 FQGTGA come from the germline V gene. The CDR3 loop spans 14 amino acids. Trimming took 3 bases from V and 8 from J; bases not matched to a gene: 7. This CDR3 is CASSFNGRFDEQFF. In DNA, the CDR3 is TGTGCCAGCAGCTTTAACGGGAGGTTCGATGAGCAGTTCTTC.

The V call is TRBV2, the J call TRBJ2-7, with 10 bases that match TRBD2. The J segment lost 4 bases and the V segment lost 2 bases, leaving 5 bases of the junction unmatched. Germline V lookup: CDR1 SNHLY, CDR2 FYNNEI. The CDR3 runs to 15 residues. The CDR3 DNA reads as TGTGCCAGCAGTGAAAGAGCGGGAGGGAGTTACGAGCAGTACTTC. Its protein product is CASSERAGGSYEQYF.

The chain couples TRBV6-5 to TRBJ1-2; D possibly corresponds to TRBD1 (6 bases). The V end was cut by 6 bases, the J end by 7 bases, with 12 bases between. CDR1 MNHEY and CDR2 SVGAGI come from the germline V gene. The CDR3 sequence is 12 residues long. The CDR3 here is CASSPTGTGYTF. In DNA, the CDR3 is TGTGCCAGCAGCCCGACAGGAACTGGCTACACCTTC.

This clone showed up just once. The J gene is TRBJ1-3, the V gene TRBV5-4; D unresolved. The CDR3 totals 17 residues. CDR1 SGHNT and CDR2 YYREEE come from the germline V gene (reference sequence). Trimming removed 0 bases from V and 0 bases from J, with 13 bases in between. This CDR3 reads CASSLAGQLHSGNTIYF. In DNA, the CDR3 is TGTGCCAGCAGCTTGGCTGGCCAGCTCCACTCTGGAAACACCATATATTTT.

In the case of this clone: In the same sample, other DNA sequences code for this CDR3. The rearrangement joins TRBV18 to TRBJ1-1; D possibly corresponds to TRBD1 (5 bases). Trimming pared 3 bases from V and 2 bases from J, leaving 7 bases between. CDR1 and CDR2 (germline): KGHSH, LQKENI. This CDR3 has 13 residues. CDR3 DNA: TGTGCCAGCTCACCTGGGACCAACACTGAAGCTTTCTTT. As protein: CASSPGTNTEAFF.

The V call is TRBV10-3, the J call TRBJ2-3, with D perhaps assigned TRBD1 or TRBD2 (5 bases each). The CDR3 spans 15 residues. Trimming cost V 6 bases and J 1 base, with 14 bases left between them. Germline V gene lookup returns CDR1 ENHRY and CDR2 SYGVKD. The CDR3, as DNA: TGTGCCATCAGCCCTTCGGGGCAGGGCACAGATACGCAGTATTTT. It encodes CAISPSGQGTDTQYF.

The chain is built from TRBV5-4 and TRBJ2-4; the D is unclear. From germline, CDR1 is SGHNT and CDR2 YYREEE (reference sequence). This CDR3 is 15 amino acids long. Trimming took off 2 bases at V and 1 base at J, with 10 bases between the two ends. The CDR3 protein is CASSFARQAKNIQYF. Written as DNA, the CDR3 is TGTGCCAGCAGCTTTGCTAGGCAGGCCAAAAACATTCAGTACTTC.

The chain uses TRBV5-5 and TRBJ2-5; 8 bases are a match to TRBD1. The CDR3 covers 14 residues. V lost 4 bases to trimming and J lost 1 base; unmatched junction nucleotides: 3. The germline CDR1 and CDR2 sequences are SGHKS and YYEKEE (reference sequence). CDR3 sequence reads: CASSTGQGQETQYF. CDR3 coding DNA: TGTGCCAGCAGCACAGGACAGGGCCAAGAGACCCAGTACTTC.

J is TRBJ2-7 and V is TRBV3-1 (or the pseudogene TRBV3-2); 13 bases are a match to TRBD2. Trimming removed 3 bases from V and 3 bases from J; junction bases left unmatched: 5. The CDR3 runs to 16 residues. From germline, CDR1 is LGHDT and CDR2 YNNKEL (reference sequence). CDR3 loop: CASSQPWTSGSYEQYF. The CDR3 region has the DNA TGTGCCAGCAGCCAGCCCTGGACTAGCGGGAGCTACGAGCAGTACTTC.

This clone was seen just once. This chain joins TRBV14 and TRBJ1-2; the D is unclear. This CDR3 comprises 13 residues. Germline CDR1 SGHDN, CDR2 FVKESK. V lost 0 bases, J lost 4 bases, and 6 bases lay in between. The CDR3 bases are TGTGCCAGCAGCCAAGATCGGAGCTATGGCTACACCTTC. Residues: CASSQDRSYGYTF. Drawing the rest from reference TRBV14 and TRBJ1-2, the complete variable domain is EAGVTQFPSHSVIEKGQTVTLRCDPISGHDNLYWYRRVMGKEIKFLLHFVKESKQDESGMPNNRFLAERTGGTYSTLKVQPAELEDSGVYFCASSQDRSYGYTFGSGTRLTVV.

The rearrangement links TRBV18 to TRBJ1-6; D unclear. The CDR3 is 15 residues long. V lost 5 bases and J lost 7, with 15 bases in between. Germline CDR1 KGHSH, CDR2 LQKENI. CDR3 sequence: CASSLGSGGNSPLHF. In DNA form, the CDR3 reads TGTGCCAGCTCATTGGGGAGTGGAGGAAATTCACCCCTCCACTTT. The variable domain in full, completed from reference TRBV18 and TRBJ1-6, reads NAGVMQNPRHLVRRRGQEARLRCSPMKGHSHVYWYRQLPEEGLKFMVYLQKENIIDESGMPKERFSAEFPKEGPSILRIQQVVRGDSAAYFCASSLGSGGNSPLHFGNGTRLTVT.

The chain employs TRBV5-1 and TRBJ2-7, with D unresolved. The germline CDR1 and CDR2 sequences are SGHRS and YFSETQ. Deletions cut 4 bases from V and 2 bases from J, with 13 bases between. This CDR3 is 14 amino acids long. CDR3 protein: CASSPSEVTYEQYF. The CDR3 DNA reads as TGCGCCAGCAGCCCTTCCGAGGTTACCTACGAGCAGTACTTC.

This rearrangement joins TRBV30 to TRBJ1-2; D remains unclear. CDR3 length equals 13 residues. The V end was cut by 3 bases, the J end by 5 bases, with 13 bases between. Per the germline V gene, CDR1 is GTSNPN and CDR2 is SVGIG (reference sequence). The CDR3 DNA sequence: TGTGCCTGGAGGGGCGGACCGGGGTATGGCTACACCTTC. Translated: CAWRGGPGYGYTF.

The gene calls are TRBV30 and TRBJ2-7; TRBD2 aligns across 13 bases. The junction had 4 bases not matched to a gene; V was cut back by 2 bases and J by 6 bases. The CDR3 loop spans 14 amino acids. From germline, CDR1 is GTSNPN and CDR2 SVGIG (reference sequence). CDR3 in amino acids: CAWSWTSGSSEQYF. CDR3 in DNA: TGTGCCTGGAGTTGGACTAGCGGGAGCAGCGAGCAGTACTTC.